This T cell receptor (beta chain) was recovered during a study of graft-versus-host responses after intestinal transplantation. Measured with immunoSEQ multiplex PCR; TCRdb has only the in-frame clones, and not every one. This sample has 55,000 to 70,000 clones, with around 90% found just once. There are 14 residues in the CDR3. The sample was PBMCs, taken roughly 120 days after intestinal transplantation. This chain links TRBV21-1 with TRBJ1-1. TRBV21-1 counts as a pseudogene. The sequence came from a human patient who received an intestinal transplant, so some T cells may come from the graft donor. CDR3 sequence reads: CASSKSAENTEAFF. CDR3 in DNA: TGTGCCAGCAGCAAATCGGCAGAGAACACTGAAGCTTTCTTT.